Given below is one TCR beta chain in context. Other DNA sequences in the sample encode the same CDR3. V dropped 1 base and J dropped 0 bases, with 7 bases sitting between them. CDR1 is SQVTM and CDR2 is ANQGSEA in the germline V gene. This CDR3 is built from 13 residues. This sample was taken from a study of shared clonotypes between healthy human individuals. TCRdb's table, derived via immunoSEQ multiplex PCR, lists solely in-frame clones and lacks some. The sample records about 580,000 clones, more than 95% being singletons. CD45RO-negative CD8 cells positively selected for CCR7 made up the naive population, which excluded terminally differentiated effector memory CD45RA+ cells.

The clonotype originates from a man aged 25 to 40 in good health. J is TRBJ2-7 and V is TRBV29-1; D call uncertain. What was sequenced was naive CD8+ T cells sorted from blood. CDR3 residues: CSVEGGNSYEQYF. The CDR3 nucleotides read TGCAGCGTTGAAGGCGGCAACTCCTACGAGCAGTACTTC.